The source of this T cell receptor (beta chain) is a study of blood T cell repertoires in COVID-19. Study summary: Sites across the United States, Italy and Spain contributed samples from acute and convalescent COVID-19. The analysed material was cDNA or gDNA that came from T cells, B-cell-depleted T cells, or PBMCs.

The recovered donors of Cohort 3 showed two negative PCRs, clearance, or symptom resolution. The germline V and J ends were trimmed by 6 bases and 1 base, with 15 bases remaining between them. Germline assignment: CDR1 SEHNR and CDR2 FQNEAQ (reference sequence). CDR3 length: 15 residues. The repertoire was sequenced with immunoSEQ multiplex PCR; TCRdb's copy has only in-frame clones and lacks some. Among roughly 260,000 clones listed, around nine tenths were seen once. V and J are TRBV7-9 and TRBJ1-1; TRBD1 is a possible D gene (6 bases). The specimen was PBMCs or T cells enriched from blood (not recorded which). The sequence was obtained from a woman aged 18-29 years who had recovered from COVID-19. The CDR3 DNA follows: TGTGCCAGCAGTGCTCTCCGACAGGCGAACACTGAAGCTTTCTTT. This encodes CASSALRQANTEAFF.